This T cell receptor (beta chain) derives from a study of cytomegalovirus exposure and HLA in healthy donors. A multiplex PCR was run with 60 Vbeta primers and 13 Jbeta primers. The table came from immunoSEQ multiplex PCR; TCRdb's copy has only in-frame clones and leaves some out. Among some 140,000 clones listed, over 65% were seen once. Concerning this clone: Distinct nucleotide sequences in the sample also encode this CDR3.

There are 15 residues in the CDR3. The V segment lost 5 bases and the J segment 3 bases; nucleotides outside the gene matches: 3. Germline V gives CDR1 WSHSY, CDR2 SAAADI. The sequenced sample consisted of PBMCs. The source is a woman aged 40 to 50 in good health and CMV-seronegative. V gene TRBV10-2 combines with J gene TRBJ2-1, with 11 bases matching TRBD2. The CDR3 bases are TGCGCCAGCAGTTCCACTAGCGGGGGCTACAATGAGCAGTTCTTC. Its translation: CASSSTSGGYNEQFF.